This T cell receptor (beta chain) was sequenced during a study of beta chain features in type 1 diabetes. Germline CDR1 MNHEY, CDR2 SMNVEV (reference sequence). The CDR3 consists of 15 residues. V lost 6 bases and J 3 bases, leaving 16 bases between the germline ends. A single heparinised blood sample, averaging approximately 100 mL, was obtained per donor. Sequenced material consisted of expressed TCRB transcripts (all of the isolated RNA was reverse transcribed). The protocol was immunoSEQ multiplex PCR, while the TCRdb copy is restricted to in-frame clones and leaves out a portion. The table records hundreds of thousands of clones, 15% to 18% of them present only once.

The rearrangement uses TRBV27 and TRBJ2-3, with a tentative D call TRBD2 (5 bases). This receptor was identified in a man younger than 35 in good health. Input material: naive CD4+ T cells from blood. The CDR3 sequence: CASRGSSGRTDTQYF. The DNA of the CDR3 is TGTGCCAGCAGAGGGTCCAGCGGTAGGACAGATACGCAGTATTTT.